One and the same sample provided the 14 T cell receptor beta chains below, sequenced in a study of blood T cell repertoires in COVID-19. Using immunoSEQ multiplex PCR, the repertoire was profiled, and TCRdb retains in-frame clones only, with some absent. Altogether 410,000 or so clones are present, around 91% being singletons, with the ten largest covering under 2%. The specimen was peripheral blood. These receptors all come from a woman in her thirties or forties with COVID-19, enrolled during active disease.

Worth noting for this clone: At one end the junction does not follow the germline gene, possibly because of a read error. The chain has TRBV28 and TRBJ2-7; TRBD1 matches 7 bases. CDR3 length: 12 residues. Germline values: CDR1 MDHEN, CDR2 SYDVKM. The CDR3 DNA is TGTGCCAGCAGTCCTGGACAGGCCAACTCTGACTTC. It codes for CASSPGQANSDF. Complete variable domain (other parts from reference TRBV28 and TRBJ2-7): DVKVTQSSRYLVKRTGEKVFLECVQDMDHENMFWYRQDPGLGLRLIYFSYDVKMKEKGDIPEGYSVSREKKERFSLILESASTNQTSMYLCASSPGQANSDFGPGTRLTVT.

This clone was found a few times. The chain recombines TRBV27 with TRBJ2-1; possibly TRBD2 for D (5 bases). Trimming stripped 2 bases from V and 0 bases from J, with 14 bases between. CDR3 length: 17 residues. The germline gives CDR1 MNHEY, CDR2 SMNVEV (reference sequence). The CDR3 reads CASSLGGWEPSYNEQFF. The CDR3 DNA reads as TGTGCCAGCAGTTTAGGAGGCTGGGAGCCCTCCTACAATGAGCAGTTCTTC.

This sequence joins TRBV7-6 and TRBJ2-3, with no clear D. V lost 7 bases and J 1 base, leaving 18 bases between the germline ends. In germline, CDR1 is SGHVS, CDR2 FNYEAQ. The CDR3 is 16 amino acids. The CDR3 DNA sequence: TGTGCCAGCACCTCCCTCATCGGGTCGGGCACAGATACGCAGTATTTT. Its translation: CASTSLIGSGTDTQYF.

The chain employs TRBV13 and TRBJ2-1; 14 nucleotides line up with TRBD2. CDR1 and CDR2 (germline): PRHDT, FYEKMQ (reference sequence). The V segment lost 4 bases and the J segment 8 bases; nucleotides outside the gene matches: 13. This CDR3 region has 18 residues. Here the CDR3 reads CASSSGLAGGPVSDEQFF. The CDR3 coding sequence is TGTGCCAGCAGCTCTGGACTAGCGGGAGGCCCCGTGTCCGATGAGCAGTTCTTC.

This chain connects TRBV7-2 to TRBJ2-4; 7 nucleotides align to TRBD1. This CDR3 region has 15 residues. V trimming: 2 bases; J trimming: 4 bases; junction bases outside the gene matches: 5. The germline V gene has CDR1 SGHTA and CDR2 FQGNSA. For the CDR3, the DNA is TGTGCCAGCAGCTTACAGGGGGATCCAAAAAACATTCAGTACTTC. Translated: CASSLQGDPKNIQYF.

This sequence joins TRBV5-8 and TRBJ1-1; the D gene is possibly TRBD1 (6 bases). Between the trimmed V and J ends, which lost 0 bases and 4 bases, there was a span of 10 bases. Germline lookup yields CDR1 SGHTS and CDR2 YDEGEE. The CDR3 is 14 residues long. DNA of the CDR3: TGTGCCAGCAGCTTGGCAGGGGTAAGCACTGAAGCTTTCTTT. Translated: CASSLAGVSTEAFF.

The CDR3 is CASKPNPRGLGEQYF. The DNA of the CDR3 is TGTGCCAGCAAGCCAAACCCGAGGGGGCTGGGGGAGCAGTACTTC. The chain carries TRBV27 and TRBJ2-7, with TRBD1 matching 7 bases. The CDR3 length is 15 residues. Germline CDR1 MNHEY, CDR2 SMNVEV (reference sequence). V was pared by 7 bases and J by 7 bases, with 16 bases of the junction left unmatched.

This rearrangement joins TRBV7-2 to TRBJ2-2; 9 bases match TRBD2. The V gene's germline CDR1 is SGHTA and CDR2 FQGNSA. The CDR3 extends over 17 amino acids. The junction had 12 bases not matched to a gene; V was cut back by 4 bases and J by 6 bases. The CDR3 is CASSSGTSRLDAGELFF. In DNA, the CDR3 is TGTGCCAGCAGCTCGGGGACTAGCAGACTCGACGCCGGGGAGCTGTTTTTT.

This chain joins TRBV9 and TRBJ1-5; D is possibly TRBD1 (6 bases). The germline V gene encodes CDR1 SGDLS and CDR2 YYNGEE. Trimming removed 0 bases at V and 10 bases at J, with 8 bases between. This CDR3 contains 12 residues. Written as DNA, the CDR3 is TGTGCCAGCAGCGTAGGAGGGGGACCCCAGCATTTT. It yields the protein CASSVGGGPQHF.

This clone appeared a few times. The chain has TRBV19 and TRBJ1-1, with a tentative D call TRBD1 (6 bases). Deletions cut 4 bases from V and 6 bases from J, with 18 bases between. Germline CDR1 LNHDA, CDR2 SQIVND (reference sequence). The CDR3 totals 15 residues. Written as DNA, the CDR3 is TGTGCCAGTAGTACCGAAAACAGGGCTAACGCTGAAGCTTTCTTT. Amino acids: CASSTENRANAEAFF.

This clone was seen just once. The V and J genes are TRBV19 and TRBJ2-2; 8 bases line up with TRBD2. Germline CDR1 reads LNHDA; CDR2 reads SQIVND (reference sequence). Losses at the gene ends were 0 bases for V and 8 bases for J; bases not matched to a gene: 5. The length of the CDR3 is 15 residues. Written as DNA, the CDR3 is TGTGCCAGTAGTATAGACGGCGGGGGGTCTGGGGAGCTGTTTTTT. Encoded protein: CASSIDGGGSGELFF. The full variable domain, its missing parts supplied by reference TRBV19 and TRBJ2-2, is DGGITQSPKYLFRKEGQNVTLSCEQNLNHDAMYWYRQDPGQGLRLIYYSQIVNDFQKGDIAEGYSVSREKKESFPLTVTSAQKNPTAFYLCASSIDGGGSGELFFGEGSRLTVL.

This CDR3 is CASSLAQTGYTEAFF. The CDR3 DNA follows: TGTGCCAGCAGCTTAGCGCAGACAGGATACACTGAAGCTTTCTTT. V is TRBV7-2 and J is TRBJ1-1; a possible D gene is TRBD1 (6 bases). The germline V and J ends were trimmed by 0 bases and 3 bases, with 11 bases remaining between them. Germline V CDR1 and CDR2: SGHTA, FQGNSA. The CDR3 has 15 residues.

The V and J genes are TRBV9 and TRBJ1-2; weak D call: TRBD1 (5 bases). Trimming removed 0 bases at V and 4 bases at J, with 10 bases between. The CDR3 sequence is 14 residues long. Germline V gives CDR1 SGDLS, CDR2 YYNGEE. The CDR3 here is CASSVDGATYGYTF. The DNA for the CDR3 is TGTGCCAGCAGCGTAGATGGGGCGACCTATGGCTACACCTTC. Using reference TRBV9 and TRBJ1-2 for the parts outside the CDR3, the full variable domain is DSGVTQTPKHLITATGQRVTLRCSPRSGDLSVYWYQQSLDQGLQFLIQYYNGEERAKGNILERFSAQQFPDLHSELNLSSLELGDSALYFCASSVDGATYGYTFGSGTRLTVV.

The rearrangement uses TRBV7-8 and TRBJ1-4; D possibly corresponds to TRBD1 (5 bases). Germline V gene lookup returns CDR1 SGHVS and CDR2 FQNEAQ. Trimming stripped 4 bases from V and 3 bases from J, with 12 bases between. This CDR3 comprises 15 residues. CDR3 sequence reads: CASSSARAPNEKLFF. CDR3 in DNA: TGTGCCAGCAGCTCTGCCAGGGCCCCTAATGAAAAACTGTTTTTT. Using reference TRBV7-8 and TRBJ1-4 for the parts outside the CDR3, the full variable domain is GAGVSQSPRYKVAKRGQDVALRCDPISGHVSLFWYQQALGQGPEFLTYFQNEAQLDKSGLPSDRFFAERPEGSVSTLKIQRTQQEDSAVYLCASSSARAPNEKLFFGSGTQLSVL.